The clone carrying this T cell receptor beta chain is a singleton in its sample. The antigen is unknown. The CDR3 totals 15 residues. From germline, CDR1 is SGHVS and CDR2 FNYEAQ. V lost 5 bases, J lost 7 bases, and 18 bases lay in between. This entry is derived from a study of cytomegalovirus exposure and HLA in healthy donors. General study points: Excluded: some indistinguishable V segments such as TRBV6-2 and TRBV6-3. DRB1 had the most TCR associations and HLA-C the fewest, a later analysis found, with rates varying by HLA locus.

PCR primers comprised 60 Vbeta and 13 Jbeta primers. Sequenced by immunoSEQ multiplex PCR; TCRdb stores in-frame clones only, minus some. This sample has some 99,000 clones, with roughly 79% found just once. The source material was PBMCs. The V gene is TRBV7-6, the J gene TRBJ2-4; D ambiguous. This clonotype was obtained from a woman in her fifties or sixties in good health and CMV-seropositive. CDR3 amino acids: CASSPSPAASNIQYF. Here the CDR3 DNA reads TGTGCCAGCAGCCCGAGTCCTGCGGCGTCCAACATTCAGTACTTC.